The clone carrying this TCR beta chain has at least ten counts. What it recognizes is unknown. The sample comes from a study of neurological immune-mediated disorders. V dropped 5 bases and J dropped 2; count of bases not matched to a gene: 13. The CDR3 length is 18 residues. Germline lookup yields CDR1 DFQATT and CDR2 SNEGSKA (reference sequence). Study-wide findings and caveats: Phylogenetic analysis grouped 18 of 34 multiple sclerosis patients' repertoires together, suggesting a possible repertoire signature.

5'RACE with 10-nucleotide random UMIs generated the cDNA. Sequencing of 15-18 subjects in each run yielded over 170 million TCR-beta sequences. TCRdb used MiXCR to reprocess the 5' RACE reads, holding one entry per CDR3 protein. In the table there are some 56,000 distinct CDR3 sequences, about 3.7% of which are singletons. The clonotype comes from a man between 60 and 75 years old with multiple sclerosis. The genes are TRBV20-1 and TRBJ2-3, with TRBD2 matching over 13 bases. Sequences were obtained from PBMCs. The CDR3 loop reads CSALGLAGAIAHTDTQYF. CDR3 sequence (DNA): TGCAGTGCTCTAGGACTAGCGGGGGCCATTGCACACACAGATACGCAGTATTTT.